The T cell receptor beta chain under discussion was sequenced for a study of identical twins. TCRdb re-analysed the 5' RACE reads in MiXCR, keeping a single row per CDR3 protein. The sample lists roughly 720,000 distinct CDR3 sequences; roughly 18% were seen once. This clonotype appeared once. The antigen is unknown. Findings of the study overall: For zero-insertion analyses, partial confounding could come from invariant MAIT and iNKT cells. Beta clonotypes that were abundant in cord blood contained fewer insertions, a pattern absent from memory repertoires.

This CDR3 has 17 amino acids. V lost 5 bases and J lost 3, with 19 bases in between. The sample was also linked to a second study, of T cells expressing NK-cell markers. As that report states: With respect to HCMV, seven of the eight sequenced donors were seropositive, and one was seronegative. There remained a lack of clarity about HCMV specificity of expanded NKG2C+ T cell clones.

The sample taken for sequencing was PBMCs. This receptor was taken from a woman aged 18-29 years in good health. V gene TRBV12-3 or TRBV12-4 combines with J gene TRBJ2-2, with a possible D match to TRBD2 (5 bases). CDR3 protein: CASSPRPGGPYTGELFF. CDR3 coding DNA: TGTGCCAGCAGTCCCCGCCCCGGCGGGCCCTACACCGGGGAGCTGTTTTTT.